These 13 T cell receptor beta chains were all obtained from the same sample, sequenced in a study of immune evolution from preneoplasia to lung adenocarcinoma (dated by TCRdb to the early 2020s). The library relied on the immunoSEQ multiplex PCR assay. The source is immuneACCESS, and TCRdb retained only in-frame sequences with V and J called. Part of the clones is not carried over; for the studies checked, unresolved V genes explain less than half of this, and the remainder is unexplained. This sample holds 6,000 to 8,000 clones; around 82% were observed only once. The ten most abundant clones make up 7.6% of the sample. The material sequenced was FFPE lung adenocarcinoma in situ tissue. In light of the paper, this sample's cell subset or site label describes: preinvasive adenocarcinoma in situ (AIS). All receptors come from a donor of 70 years or more with lung adenocarcinoma.

The chain joins TRBV5-4 to TRBJ2-3; TRBD2 might be the D (6 bases). Deletions cut 4 bases from V and 0 bases from J, with 15 bases between. The CDR3 is 16 residues long. Per the germline V gene, CDR1 is SGHNT and CDR2 is YYREEE (reference sequence). This CDR3 reads CASSPGTDYSTDTQYF. For the CDR3, the DNA is TGTGCCAGCAGCCCCGGGACTGACTATAGCACAGATACGCAGTATTTT.

This chain connects TRBV27 to TRBJ2-2; D is ambiguous. This CDR3 contains 16 residues. Trimming cost V 10 bases and J 1 base, with 19 bases left between them. The germline gives CDR1 MNHEY, CDR2 SMNVEV (reference sequence). The CDR3 nucleotides are TGTGCCAACCCACCCCGGGCTTACTTGAACACCGGGGAGCTGTTTTTT. Its protein product is CANPPRAYLNTGELFF.

This clone is categorized as large. The V and J genes are TRBV18 and TRBJ1-2; weak D call: TRBD1 (6 bases). V was shortened by 3 bases and J by 1 base, with 15 bases between the two germline ends. CDR3 length: 16 residues. Germline CDR1 is KGHSH and CDR2 is LQKENI. Written as DNA, the CDR3 is TGTGCCAGCTCACCTAATGTCCGGGGGCTTAACTATGGCTACACCTTC. This translates into CASSPNVRGLNYGYTF.

This clone was recorded a few times. At the DNA level, this CDR3 is encoded by other sequences in the same sample as well. J is TRBJ2-7 and V is TRBV6-5, with D uncertain. V was pared by 8 bases and J by 0 bases, with 5 bases between. CDR1 and CDR2 (germline): MNHEY, SVGAGI. The CDR3 sequence is 11 residues long. CDR3 sequence: CASGRSYEQYF. CDR3 coding DNA: TGTGCCAGCGGACGCTCCTACGAGCAGTACTTC.

The chain recombines TRBV7-7 with TRBJ2-3; a possible D gene is TRBD2 (7 bases). The CDR3 length is 13 residues. Germline assignment: CDR1 SSHAT and CDR2 FNYEAQ (reference sequence). The CDR3 spells CASSEGGADTQYF. In DNA form, the CDR3 reads TGTGCTAGCTCGGAAGGGGGGGCAGATACGCAGTATTTT.

This chain links TRBV6-1 with TRBJ2-7, with D hard to call. The V end lost 7 bases, the J end lost 0 bases, and 13 bases lay between the germline ends. CDR3 length equals 14 residues. Germline-derived CDR1 and CDR2 are MNHNS and SASEGT. The CDR3 region is CASTEIFSSYEQYF. CDR3 in DNA: TGTGCCAGCACAGAAATTTTTTCCTCCTACGAGCAGTACTTC.

The gene calls are TRBV5-1 and TRBJ2-3; TRBD2 aligns across 13 bases. V shed 4 bases and J 8 bases; nucleotides not matched to a gene: 10. CDR1 SGHRS and CDR2 YFSETQ come from the germline V gene. The CDR3 runs to 16 residues. CDR3 in DNA: TGCGCCAGCAGCCAGGGACTAGCGGGGCGTGGTGGTACGCAGTATTTT. Translating gives CASSQGLAGRGGTQYF.

The chain employs TRBV5-1 and TRBJ2-3; 7 bases are a match to TRBD1. J was trimmed by 1 base and V by 2 bases; bases with no gene match: 1. CDR1 is SGHRS and CDR2 is YFSETQ in the germline V gene. The length of the CDR3 is 14 residues. This CDR3 reads CASSFGQGTDTQYF. Here the CDR3 DNA reads TGCGCCAGCAGCTTTGGACAGGGCACAGATACGCAGTATTTT.

The chain links TRBV30 to TRBJ1-1; D gene uncertain. CDR3 length equals 16 residues. Germline CDR1 and CDR2: GTSNPN and SVGIG (reference sequence). Trimming pared 3 bases from V and 5 bases from J, leaving 22 bases between. The CDR3 bases are TGTGCCTGGAGATCGGTTCCAACGGCCCCTTGGACTGAAGCTTTCTTT. Protein product: CAWRSVPTAPWTEAFF.

The V and J genes are TRBV7-6 and TRBJ1-5; D is ambiguous. Germline CDR1 SGHVS, CDR2 FNYEAQ. The CDR3 sequence is 15 residues long. Trimming cost V 3 bases and J 5 bases, with 14 bases left between them. For the CDR3, the DNA is TGTGCCAGCAGCTTGATGTCGGGGTCTGATCAGCCCCAGCATTTT. It codes for CASSLMSGSDQPQHF.

V usage is TRBV7-3 and J usage is TRBJ2-7; tentatively, D is TRBD2 (7 bases). The V end was cut by 0 bases, the J end by 6 bases, with 12 bases between. CDR1 and CDR2 (germline): SGHTA, FQGTGA. CDR3 length: 14 residues. The CDR3 is CASSLTNREGEQYF. The CDR3 bases are TGTGCCAGCAGCTTAACGAACAGGGAGGGCGAGCAGTACTTC.

This clone was detected a few times. This sequence joins TRBV9 and TRBJ1-2, with D unresolved. Germline V gene sequence: CDR1 SGDLS, CDR2 YYNGEE. Trimming removed 4 bases at V and 7 bases at J, with 26 bases between. This CDR3 comprises 17 residues. The CDR3 loop is CASSFLYLRLTTPGYTF. CDR3 nucleotides: TGTGCCAGCAGCTTCCTCTATTTGAGACTGACAACTCCTGGCTACACCTTC.

The V gene is TRBV9, the J gene TRBJ2-3, with a possible D match to TRBD1 (7 bases). Per the germline V gene, CDR1 is SGDLS and CDR2 is YYNGEE. The CDR3 sequence is 16 residues long. Between the trimmed V and J ends, which lost 4 bases and 3 bases, there was a span of 18 bases. The CDR3 protein is CASSLSGGGQTDTQYF. The CDR3 nucleotides are TGTGCCAGCAGCCTCTCCGGAGGGGGCCAAACAGATACGCAGTATTTT. The full variable domain, in which reference TRBV9 and TRBJ2-3 provide the parts outside the CDR3, is DSGVTQTPKHLITATGQRVTLRCSPRSGDLSVYWYQQSLDQGLQFLIQYYNGEERAKGNILERFSAQQFPDLHSELNLSSLELGDSALYFCASSLSGGGQTDTQYFGPGTRLTVL.